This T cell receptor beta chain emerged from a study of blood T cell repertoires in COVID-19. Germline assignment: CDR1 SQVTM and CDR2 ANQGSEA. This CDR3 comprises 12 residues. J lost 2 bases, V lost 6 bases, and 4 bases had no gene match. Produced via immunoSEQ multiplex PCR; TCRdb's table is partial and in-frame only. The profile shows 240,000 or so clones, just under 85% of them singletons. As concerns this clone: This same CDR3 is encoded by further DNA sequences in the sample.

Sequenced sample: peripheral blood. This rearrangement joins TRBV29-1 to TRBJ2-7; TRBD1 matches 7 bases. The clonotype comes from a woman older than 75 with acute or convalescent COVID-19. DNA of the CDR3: TGCAGCGTGCGACAGGGAACCTACGAGCAGTACTTC. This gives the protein CSVRQGTYEQYF.